This T cell receptor (beta chain) was sequenced for a study of beta chain features in type 1 diabetes. Study results and limitations: Insertions were fewer and deletions more numerous at VDJ junctions in type 1 diabetes patients.

Reverse transcribing all isolated RNA meant expressed TCRB transcripts were sequenced. TCRdb's table, derived via immunoSEQ multiplex PCR, lists solely in-frame clones and lacks some. Among about 360,000 clones listed, roughly 12% were seen once. With respect to this clone: Its specificity is unknown.

Trimming at V came to 6 bases and at J to 1 base, leaving 6 bases not matched to a gene. This CDR3 is built from 15 residues. Germline loops: CDR1 MDHEN, CDR2 SYDVKM. The chain employs TRBV28 and TRBJ1-2, with TRBD1 matching over 9 bases. The sequencing sample was made of naive CD4+ T cells from blood. The receptor was isolated from a man younger than 30 in good health. The CDR3 region is CASSYPTGGNYGYTF. DNA of the CDR3: TGTGCCAGCAGCTACCCGACAGGGGGTAACTATGGCTACACCTTC.